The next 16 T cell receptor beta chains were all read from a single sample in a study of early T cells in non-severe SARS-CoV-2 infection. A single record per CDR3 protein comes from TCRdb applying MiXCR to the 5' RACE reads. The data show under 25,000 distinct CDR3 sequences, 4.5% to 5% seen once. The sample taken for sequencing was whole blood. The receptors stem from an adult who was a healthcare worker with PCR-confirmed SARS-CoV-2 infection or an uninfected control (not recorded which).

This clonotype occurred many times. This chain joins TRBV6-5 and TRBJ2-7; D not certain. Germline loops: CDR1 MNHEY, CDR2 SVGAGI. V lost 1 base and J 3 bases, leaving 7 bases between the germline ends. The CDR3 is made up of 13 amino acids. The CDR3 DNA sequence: TGTGCCAGCAGTTACTTGGGCAGCTACGAGCAGTACTTC. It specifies CASSYLGSYEQYF.

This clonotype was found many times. DNA for the CDR3: TGTGCCAGCTCACCACCGACCACAGGGAGTAGATCCTATAATTCACCCCTCCACTTT. Translated: CASSPPTTGSRSYNSPLHF. V gene TRBV18 combines with J gene TRBJ1-6, with D possibly TRBD1 on 6 matching bases. Germline V lookup: CDR1 KGHSH, CDR2 LQKENI. This CDR3 is built from 19 residues. Trimming pared 0 bases from V and 1 base from J, leaving 16 bases between.

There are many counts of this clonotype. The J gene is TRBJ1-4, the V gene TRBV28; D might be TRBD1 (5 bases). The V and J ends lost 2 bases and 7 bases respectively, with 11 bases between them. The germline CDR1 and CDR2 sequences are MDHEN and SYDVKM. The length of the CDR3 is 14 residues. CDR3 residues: CASSLGGAGEKLFF. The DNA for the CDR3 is TGTGCCAGCAGTTTAGGCGGGGCCGGTGAAAAACTGTTTTTT. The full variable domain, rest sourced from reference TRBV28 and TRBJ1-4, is DVKVTQSSRYLVKRTGEKVFLECVQDMDHENMFWYRQDPGLGLRLIYFSYDVKMKEKGDIPEGYSVSREKKERFSLILESASTNQTSMYLCASSLGGAGEKLFFGSGTQLSVL.

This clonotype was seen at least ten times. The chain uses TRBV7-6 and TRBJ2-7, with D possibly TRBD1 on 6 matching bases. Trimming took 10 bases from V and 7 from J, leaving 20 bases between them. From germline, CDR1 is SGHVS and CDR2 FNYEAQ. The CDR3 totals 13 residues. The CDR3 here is CATTRDTYSEQYF. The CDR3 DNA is TGTGCCACCACCCGGGACACCTACTCGGAGCAGTACTTC.

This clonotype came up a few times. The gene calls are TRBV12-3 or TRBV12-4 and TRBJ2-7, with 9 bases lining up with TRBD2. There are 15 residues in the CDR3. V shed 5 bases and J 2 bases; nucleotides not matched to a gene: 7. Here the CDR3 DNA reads TGTGCCAGCAGTCCTCACCGACTAGCGGCCTACGAGCAGTACTTC. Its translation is CASSPHRLAAYEQYF.

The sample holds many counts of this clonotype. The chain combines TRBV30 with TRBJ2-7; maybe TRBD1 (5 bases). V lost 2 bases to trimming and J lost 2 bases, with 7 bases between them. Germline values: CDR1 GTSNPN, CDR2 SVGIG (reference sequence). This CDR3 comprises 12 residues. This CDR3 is CAWSPGTYEQYF. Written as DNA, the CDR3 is TGTGCCTGGAGTCCAGGGACCTACGAGCAGTACTTC.

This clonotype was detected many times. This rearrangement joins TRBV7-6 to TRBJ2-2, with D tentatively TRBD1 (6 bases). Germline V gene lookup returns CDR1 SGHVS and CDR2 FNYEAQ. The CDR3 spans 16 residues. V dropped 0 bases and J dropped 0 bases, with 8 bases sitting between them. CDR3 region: CASSLATGSNTGELFF. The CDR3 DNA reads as TGTGCCAGCAGCTTAGCGACAGGTTCGAACACCGGGGAGCTGTTTTTT.

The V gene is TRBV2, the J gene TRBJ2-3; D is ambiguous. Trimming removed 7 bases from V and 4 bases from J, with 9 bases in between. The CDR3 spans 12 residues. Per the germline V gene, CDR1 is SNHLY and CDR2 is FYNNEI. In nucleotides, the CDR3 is TGTGCCAGCAAGGAACGGTCAGATACGCAGTATTTT. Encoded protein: CASKERSDTQYF.

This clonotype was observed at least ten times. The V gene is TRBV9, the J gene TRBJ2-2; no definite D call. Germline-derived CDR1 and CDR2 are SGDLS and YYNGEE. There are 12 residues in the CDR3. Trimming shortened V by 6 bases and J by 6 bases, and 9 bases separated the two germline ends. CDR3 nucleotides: TGTGCCAGCACTCGTAACCCCGGGGAGCTGTTTTTT. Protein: CASTRNPGELFF.

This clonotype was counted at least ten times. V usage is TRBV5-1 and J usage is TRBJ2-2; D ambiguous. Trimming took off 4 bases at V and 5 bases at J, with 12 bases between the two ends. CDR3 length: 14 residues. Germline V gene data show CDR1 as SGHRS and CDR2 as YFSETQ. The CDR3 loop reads CASSPTPRTGELFF. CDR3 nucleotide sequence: TGCGCCAGCAGCCCAACCCCTCGGACCGGGGAGCTGTTTTTT.

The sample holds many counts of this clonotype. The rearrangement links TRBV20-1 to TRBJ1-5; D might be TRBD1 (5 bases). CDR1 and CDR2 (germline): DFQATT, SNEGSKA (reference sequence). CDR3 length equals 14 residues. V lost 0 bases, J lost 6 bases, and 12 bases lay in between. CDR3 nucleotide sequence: TGCAGTGCTAGAGACAGGGTTGGGGGTCAGCCCCAGCATTTT. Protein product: CSARDRVGGQPQHF.

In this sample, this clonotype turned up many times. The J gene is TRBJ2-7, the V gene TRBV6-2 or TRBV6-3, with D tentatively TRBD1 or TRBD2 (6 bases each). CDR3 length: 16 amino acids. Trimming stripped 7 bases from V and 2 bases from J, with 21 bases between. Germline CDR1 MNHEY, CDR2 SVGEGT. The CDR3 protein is CASTSPPWGATYEQYF. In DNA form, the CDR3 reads TGTGCCAGCACCTCCCCCCCATGGGGGGCGACCTACGAGCAGTACTTC.

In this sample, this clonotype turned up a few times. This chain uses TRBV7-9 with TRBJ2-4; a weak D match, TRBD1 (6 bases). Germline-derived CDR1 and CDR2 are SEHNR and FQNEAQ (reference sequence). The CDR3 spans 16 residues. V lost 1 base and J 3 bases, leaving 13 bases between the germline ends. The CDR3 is CASSLVGRGGKNIQYF. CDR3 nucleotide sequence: TGTGCCAGCAGCTTAGTAGGGCGAGGGGGCAAAAACATTCAGTACTTC.

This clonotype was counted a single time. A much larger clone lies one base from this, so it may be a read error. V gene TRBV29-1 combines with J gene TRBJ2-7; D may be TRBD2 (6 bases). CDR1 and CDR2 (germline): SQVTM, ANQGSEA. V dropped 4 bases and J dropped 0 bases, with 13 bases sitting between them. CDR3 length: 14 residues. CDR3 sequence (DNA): TGCAGCGTTGGCCGGGCGGGGCACTCCTACGAGCAGTACTTC. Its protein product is CSVGRAGHSYEQYF.

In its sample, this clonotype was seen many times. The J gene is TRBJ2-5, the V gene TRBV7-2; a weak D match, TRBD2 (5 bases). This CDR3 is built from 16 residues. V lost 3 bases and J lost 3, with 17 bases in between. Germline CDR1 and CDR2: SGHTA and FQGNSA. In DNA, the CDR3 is TGTGCCAGCAGCTTGGCTCCCGGGAACTATAAAGAGACCCAGTACTTC. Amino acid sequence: CASSLAPGNYKETQYF.

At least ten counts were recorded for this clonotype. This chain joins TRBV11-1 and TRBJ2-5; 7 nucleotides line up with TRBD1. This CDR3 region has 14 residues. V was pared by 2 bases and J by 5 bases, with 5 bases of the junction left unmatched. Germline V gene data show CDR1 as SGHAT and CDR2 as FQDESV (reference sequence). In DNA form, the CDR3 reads TGTGCCAGCAGCTTAATGAGGGGACAGGAGACCCAGTACTTC. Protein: CASSLMRGQETQYF.